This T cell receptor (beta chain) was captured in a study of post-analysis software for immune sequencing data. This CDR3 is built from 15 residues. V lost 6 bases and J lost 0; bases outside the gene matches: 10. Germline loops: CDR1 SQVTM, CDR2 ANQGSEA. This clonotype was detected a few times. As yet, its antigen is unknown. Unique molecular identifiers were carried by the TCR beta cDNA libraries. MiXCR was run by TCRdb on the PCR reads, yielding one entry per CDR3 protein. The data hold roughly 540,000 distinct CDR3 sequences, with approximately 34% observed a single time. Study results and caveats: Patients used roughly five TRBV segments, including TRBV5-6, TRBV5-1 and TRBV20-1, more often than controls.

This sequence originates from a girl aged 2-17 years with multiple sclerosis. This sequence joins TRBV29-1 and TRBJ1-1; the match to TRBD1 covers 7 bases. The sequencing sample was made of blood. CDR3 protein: CSVESTGTLNTEAFF. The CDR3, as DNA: TGCAGCGTGGAATCGACAGGGACCTTGAACACTGAAGCTTTCTTT.